The present T cell receptor (beta chain) was sequenced within a study of shared clonotypes between healthy human individuals. V lost 0 bases and J 8 bases, leaving 16 bases between the germline ends. This CDR3 spans 16 amino acids. Germline CDR1 is SNHLY and CDR2 is FYNNEI. CD45RO-negative, CCR7-positively selected cells formed the naive CD8 fraction, excluding terminally differentiated effector memory CD45RA+ cells. Libraries were prepared by immunoSEQ multiplex PCR; TCRdb keeps only in-frame clonotypes and omits some of them. This table has about 600,000 clones, 95% appearing once. The V gene is TRBV2, the J gene TRBJ1-4; D remains ambiguous. Sequenced sample: naive CD8+ T cells sorted from blood. This clonotype was sampled from a woman under 40 in good health. The CDR3 is CASSEALRGLLEKLFF. The DNA of the CDR3 is TGTGCCAGCAGTGAAGCGCTTCGTGGGCTACTCGAAAAACTGTTTTTT.